Listed below are T cell receptor beta chains from one sample, sequenced in a study of radiotherapy plus CTLA-4 blockade in lung cancer. This table comes from immunoSEQ multiplex PCR, and its TCRdb copy is limited to in-frame clones, with some not included. Altogether approximately 98,000 clones are present, 82% being singletons, with the ten largest covering under 4%. The sample consisted of peripheral blood, taken from a patient treated with radiotherapy plus ipilimumab. These receptors were taken from a human donor with non-small cell lung cancer who had a partial response to radiotherapy plus ipilimumab. The CDR3 runs from the conserved cysteine through the conserved F or W. A D gene is named only where the DNA matches it firmly. Rows may omit the clone size; those that give it use once, few, many or a size class.

TRBD2 | TRBJ2-3 | TRBV5-6 | 16 | . | CASSFLAGAATDTQYF | TGTGCCAGCAGCTTTCTAGCGGGAGCTGCAACAGATACGCAGTATTTT
TRBD1 | TRBJ1-4 | TRBV28 | 10 | . | CASSGQGLFF | TGTGCCAGCAGTGGACAGGGGCTGTTTTTT
. | TRBJ2-2 | TRBV9 | 16 | . | CASSVDVGYNTGELFF | TGTGCCAGCAGCGTAGACGTCGGTTATAACACCGGGGAGCTGTTTTTT
. | TRBJ2-1 | TRBV21-1 | 13 | . | CASRRLQGCEQFF | TGTGCCAGCAGGAGACTACAGGGGTGTGAGCAGTTCTTC
TRBD1 | TRBJ2-4 | TRBV19 | 16 | . | CASSTTGAPAKNIQYF | TGTGCCAGTAGTACGACAGGGGCTCCAGCCAAAAACATTCAGTACTTC
. | TRBJ1-2 | TRBV7-3 | 12 | . | CASSYSGEGYTF | TGTGCCAGCAGCTACTCCGGGGAGGGCTACACCTTC
. | TRBJ2-6 | TRBV28 | 15 | . | CASSLGSSGANVLTF | TGTGCCAGCAGTTTAGGGAGCTCTGGGGCCAACGTCCTGACTTTC
. | TRBJ2-2 | TRBV11-2 | 16 | . | CASSSRTVSNTGELFF | TGTGCCAGCAGCTCCCGGACTGTCTCGAACACCGGGGAGCTGTTTTTT
. | TRBJ1-5 | TRBV28 | 14 | . | CASSPAGGNQPQHF | TGTGCCAGCAGTCCGGCAGGGGGCAATCAGCCCCAGCATTTT
. | TRBJ2-1 | TRBV5-1 | 14 | . | CASSLEWTDNEQFF | TGCGCCAGCAGCTTGGAGTGGACAGACAATGAGCAGTTCTTC
. | TRBJ1-4 | TRBV20-1 | 11 | . | CSASRNEKLFF | TGCAGTGCTAGCAGGAATGAAAAACTGTTTTTT
. | TRBJ2-5 | TRBV7-7 | 14 | . | CASSTGRSSQTQYF | TGTGCCAGCAGCACAGGACGGTCCAGCCAGACCCAGTACTTC
. | TRBJ2-3 | TRBV5-1 | 14 | . | CASSLGGSTDTQYF | TGCGCCAGCAGCTTGGGGGGCAGCACAGATACGCAGTATTTT
. | TRBJ1-5 | TRBV5-8 | 12 | . | CASSYGAQPQHF | TGTGCCAGCAGCTACGGAGCCCAGCCCCAGCATTTT
TRBD2 | TRBJ2-7 | TRBV9 | 15 | few | CASSPRAGGGSEQYF | TGTGCCAGCAGCCCGAGAGCGGGAGGTGGGTCCGAGCAGTACTTC
. | TRBJ1-5 | TRBV5-1 | 14 | . | CASSTGQSNQPQHF | TGCGCCAGCAGCACCGGACAGAGCAATCAGCCCCAGCATTTT
. | TRBJ2-5 | TRBV2 | 15 | once | CASSSSLAEQETQYF | TGTGCCAGCAGCTCTTCCCTGGCAGAACAAGAGACCCAGTACTTC
. | TRBJ1-5 | TRBV28 | 16 | . | CASSSKDTRHNQPQHF | TGTGCCAGCAGTTCTAAAGACACCCGTCACAATCAGCCCCAGCATTTT
. | TRBJ2-7 | TRBV2 | 12 | few | CASSESRYEQYF | TGTGCCAGCAGTGAATCCCGCTACGAGCAGTACTTC
TRBD2 | TRBJ2-7 | TRBV7-8 | 16 | medium-sized | CASSLRVPSGGGEQYF | TGTGCCAGCAGCTTAAGGGTTCCTAGCGGTGGCGGGGAGCAGTACTTC
TRBD1 | TRBJ1-3 | TRBV5-4 | 15 | . | CASSLGTGSGNTIYF | TGTGCCAGCAGCTTGGGGACAGGCTCTGGAAACACCATATATTTT
TRBD1 | TRBJ1-3 | TRBV18 | 16 | . | CASSLDRAYSGNTIYF | TGTGCCAGCTCATTGGACAGGGCCTACTCTGGAAACACCATATATTTT
. | TRBJ1-2 | TRBV6-5 | 13 | few | CASSVNPNYGYTF | TGTGCCAGCAGTGTAAATCCTAACTATGGCTACACCTTC
. | TRBJ2-5 | TRBV29-1 | 12 | . | CSVVQGGETQYF | TGCAGCGTTGTTCAGGGTGGGGAGACCCAGTACTTC
. | TRBJ1-3 | TRBV6-5 | 16 | once | CASSYSRAGGGNTIYF | TGTGCCAGCAGTTACTCGAGGGCAGGAGGTGGAAACACCATATATTTT
. | TRBJ1-5 | TRBV7-2 | 13 | . | CASSAQMNQPQHF | TGTGCCAGCAGCGCCCAGATGAATCAGCCCCAGCATTTT